The clone carrying this TCR beta chain was found once. In the source study's methods: Reference gene primer amplification gave nucleated cell count estimates. TCRdb's copy holds only in-frame clones and misses some; the assay was immunoSEQ multiplex PCR. V, J and clone size were drawn from that table, and D and trimming were deduced from the DNA. The repertoire holds 350,000 to 500,000 clones, with roughly 84% as singletons. Participant ages covered about 18 to 89 years across 25 or so US areas. Grouping used clinical history reported by participants in a survey and questionnaire. The sample is drawn from a study of blood T cell repertoires in COVID-19. The CDR3 totals 14 residues. Germline CDR1 reads MDHEN; CDR2 reads SYDVKM. Trimming removed 2 bases at V and 4 bases at J, with 9 bases between.

The genes are TRBV28 and TRBJ2-1; possibly TRBD1 for D (5 bases). Material for sequencing was PBMCs or T cells enriched from blood (not recorded which). The receptor was isolated from a young woman who had been exposed to COVID-19. The CDR3: CASSLDRQYNEQFF. In DNA form, the CDR3 reads TGTGCCAGCAGTTTAGACCGACAGTACAATGAGCAGTTCTTC.